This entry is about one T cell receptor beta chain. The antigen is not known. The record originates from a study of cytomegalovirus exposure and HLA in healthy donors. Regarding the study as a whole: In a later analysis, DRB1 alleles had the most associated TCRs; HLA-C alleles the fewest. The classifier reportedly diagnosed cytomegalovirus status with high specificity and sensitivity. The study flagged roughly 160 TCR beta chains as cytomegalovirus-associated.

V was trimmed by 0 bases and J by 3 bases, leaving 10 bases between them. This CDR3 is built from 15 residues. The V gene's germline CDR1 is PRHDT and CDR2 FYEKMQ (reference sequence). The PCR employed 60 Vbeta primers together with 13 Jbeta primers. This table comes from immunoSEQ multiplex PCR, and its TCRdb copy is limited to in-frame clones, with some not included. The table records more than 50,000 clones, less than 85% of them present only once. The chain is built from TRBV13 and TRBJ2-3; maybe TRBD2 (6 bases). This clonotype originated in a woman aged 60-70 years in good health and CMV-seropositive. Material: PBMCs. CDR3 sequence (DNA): TGTGCCAGCAGCTTAGGGGTAGGGACTACAGATACGCAGTATTTT. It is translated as CASSLGVGTTDTQYF.